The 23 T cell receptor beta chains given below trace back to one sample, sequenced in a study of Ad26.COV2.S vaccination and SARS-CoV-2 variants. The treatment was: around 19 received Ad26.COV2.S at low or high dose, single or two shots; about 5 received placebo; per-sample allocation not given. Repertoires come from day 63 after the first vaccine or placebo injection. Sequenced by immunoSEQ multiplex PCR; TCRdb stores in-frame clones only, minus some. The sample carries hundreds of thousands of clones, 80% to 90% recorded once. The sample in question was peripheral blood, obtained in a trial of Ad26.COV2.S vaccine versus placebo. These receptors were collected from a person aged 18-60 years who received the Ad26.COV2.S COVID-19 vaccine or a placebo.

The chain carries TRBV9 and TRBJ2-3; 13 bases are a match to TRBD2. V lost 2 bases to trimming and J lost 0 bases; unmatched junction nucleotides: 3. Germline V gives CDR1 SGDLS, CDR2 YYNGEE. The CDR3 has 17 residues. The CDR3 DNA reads TGTGCCAGCAGCGTGACTAGCGGGGGGATTAGCACAGATACGCAGTATTTT. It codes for CASSVTSGGISTDTQYF.

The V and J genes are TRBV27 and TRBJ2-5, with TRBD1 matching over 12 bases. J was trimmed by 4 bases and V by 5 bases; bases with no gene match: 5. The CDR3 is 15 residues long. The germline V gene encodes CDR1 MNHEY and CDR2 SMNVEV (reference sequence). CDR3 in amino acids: CASSTGTGGAETQYF. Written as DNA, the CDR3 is TGTGCCAGCAGTACCGGGACAGGGGGCGCAGAGACCCAGTACTTC.

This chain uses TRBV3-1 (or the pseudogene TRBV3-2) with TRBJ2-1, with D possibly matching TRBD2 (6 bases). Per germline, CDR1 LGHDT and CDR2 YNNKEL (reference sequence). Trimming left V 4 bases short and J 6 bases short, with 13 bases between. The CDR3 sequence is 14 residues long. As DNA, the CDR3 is TGTGCCAGCAGCCTCGGGTGGGGGGTCAATGAGCAGTTCTTC. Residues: CASSLGWGVNEQFF.

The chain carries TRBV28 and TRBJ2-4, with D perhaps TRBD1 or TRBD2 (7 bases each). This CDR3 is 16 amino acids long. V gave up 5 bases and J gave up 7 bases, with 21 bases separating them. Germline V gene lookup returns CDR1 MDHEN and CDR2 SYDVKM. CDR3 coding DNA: TGTGCCAGCAGTGTTCACGGACAGGCCGGGAGGAACATTCAGTACTTC. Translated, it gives CASSVHGQAGRNIQYF.

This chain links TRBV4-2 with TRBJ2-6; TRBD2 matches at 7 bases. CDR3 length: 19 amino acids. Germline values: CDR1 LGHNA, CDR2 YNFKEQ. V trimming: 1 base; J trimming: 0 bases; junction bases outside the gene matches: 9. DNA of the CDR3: TGTGCCAGCAGCCAAGGGCTGGTGGGAGGGCCCTCTGGGGCCAACGTCCTGACTTTC. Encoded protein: CASSQGLVGGPSGANVLTF.

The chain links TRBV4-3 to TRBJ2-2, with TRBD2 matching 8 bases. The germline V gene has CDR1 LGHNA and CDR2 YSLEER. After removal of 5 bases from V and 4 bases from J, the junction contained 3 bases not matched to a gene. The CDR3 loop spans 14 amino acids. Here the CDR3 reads CASSNGGVTGELFF. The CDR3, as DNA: TGCGCCAGCAGCAACGGGGGGGTCACCGGGGAGCTGTTTTTT.

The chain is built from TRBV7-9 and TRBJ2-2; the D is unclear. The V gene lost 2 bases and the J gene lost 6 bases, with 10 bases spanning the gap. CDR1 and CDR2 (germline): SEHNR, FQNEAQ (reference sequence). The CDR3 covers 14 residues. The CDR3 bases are TGTGCCAGCAGCTTATATTTAGGTGCCGGGGAGCTGTTTTTT. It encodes CASSLYLGAGELFF.

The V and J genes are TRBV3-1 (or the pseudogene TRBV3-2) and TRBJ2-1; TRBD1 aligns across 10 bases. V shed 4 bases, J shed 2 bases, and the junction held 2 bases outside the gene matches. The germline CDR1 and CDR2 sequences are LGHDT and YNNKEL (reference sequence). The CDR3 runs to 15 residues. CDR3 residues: CASSLGQGAYNEQFF. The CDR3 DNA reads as TGTGCCAGCAGCCTTGGACAGGGGGCCTACAATGAGCAGTTCTTC.

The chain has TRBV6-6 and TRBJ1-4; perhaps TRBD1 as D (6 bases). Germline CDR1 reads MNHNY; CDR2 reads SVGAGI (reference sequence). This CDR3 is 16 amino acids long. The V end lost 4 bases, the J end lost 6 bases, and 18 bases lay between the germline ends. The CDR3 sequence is CASSFYREVRDEKLFF. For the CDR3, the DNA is TGTGCCAGCAGTTTCTACAGGGAAGTGCGCGATGAAAAACTGTTTTTT.

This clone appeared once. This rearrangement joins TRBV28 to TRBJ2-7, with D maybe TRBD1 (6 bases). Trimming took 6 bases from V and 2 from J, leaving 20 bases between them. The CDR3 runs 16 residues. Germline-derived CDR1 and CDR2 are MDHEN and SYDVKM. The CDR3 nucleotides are TGTGCCAGCAGAACCCCCTACAGGGTACGCCCCTACGAGCAGTACTTC. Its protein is CASRTPYRVRPYEQYF.

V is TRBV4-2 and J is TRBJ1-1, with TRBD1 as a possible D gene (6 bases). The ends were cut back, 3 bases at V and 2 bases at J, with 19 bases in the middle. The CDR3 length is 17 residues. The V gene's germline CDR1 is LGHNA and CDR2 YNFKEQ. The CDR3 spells CASSQFGQGQRNTEAFF. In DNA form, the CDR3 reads TGTGCCAGCAGCCAGTTCGGCCAGGGGCAAAGAAACACTGAAGCTTTCTTT.

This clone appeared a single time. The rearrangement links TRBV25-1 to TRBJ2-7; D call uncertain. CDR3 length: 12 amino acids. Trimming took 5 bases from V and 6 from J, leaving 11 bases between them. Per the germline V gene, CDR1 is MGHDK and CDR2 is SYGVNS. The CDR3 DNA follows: TGTGCCAGCAGTCCCCGGGCGTCCGAGCAGTACTTC. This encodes CASSPRASEQYF.

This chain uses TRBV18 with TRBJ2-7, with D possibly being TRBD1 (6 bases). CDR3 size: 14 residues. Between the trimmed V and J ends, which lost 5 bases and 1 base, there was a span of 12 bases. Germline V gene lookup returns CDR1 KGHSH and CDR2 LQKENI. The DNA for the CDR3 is TGTGCCAGCTCAACCAAGGGGGTTTCCTACGAGCAGTACTTC. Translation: CASSTKGVSYEQYF.

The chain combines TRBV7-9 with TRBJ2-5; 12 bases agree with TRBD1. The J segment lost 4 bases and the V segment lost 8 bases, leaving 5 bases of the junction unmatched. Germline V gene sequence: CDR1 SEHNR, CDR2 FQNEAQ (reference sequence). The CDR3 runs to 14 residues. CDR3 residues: CASGDRGLVETQYF. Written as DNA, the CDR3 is TGTGCCAGCGGGGACAGGGGGCTCGTAGAGACCCAGTACTTC. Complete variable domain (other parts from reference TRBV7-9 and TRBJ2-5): DTGVSQNPRHKITKRGQNVTFRCDPISEHNRLYWYRQTLGQGPEFLTYFQNEAQLEKSRLLSDRFSAERPKGSFSTLEIQRTEQGDSAMYLCASGDRGLVETQYFGPGTRLLVL.

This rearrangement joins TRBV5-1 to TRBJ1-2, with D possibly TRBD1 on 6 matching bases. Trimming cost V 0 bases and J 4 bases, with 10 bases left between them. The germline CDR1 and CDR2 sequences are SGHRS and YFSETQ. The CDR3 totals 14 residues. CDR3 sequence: CASSLDRVGYGYTF. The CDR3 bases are TGCGCCAGCAGCTTGGACAGGGTGGGCTATGGCTACACCTTC. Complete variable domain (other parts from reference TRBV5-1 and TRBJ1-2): KAGVTQTPRYLIKTRGQQVTLSCSPISGHRSVSWYQQTPGQGLQFLFEYFSETQRNKGNFPGRFSGRQFSNSRSEMNVSTLELGDSALYLCASSLDRVGYGYTFGSGTRLTVV.

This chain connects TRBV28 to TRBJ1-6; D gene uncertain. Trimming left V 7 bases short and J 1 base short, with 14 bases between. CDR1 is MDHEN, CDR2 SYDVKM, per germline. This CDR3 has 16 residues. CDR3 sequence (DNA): TGTGCCAGCAATGAGGCGCTAGGGTCCTATAATTCACCCCTCCACTTT. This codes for CASNEALGSYNSPLHF. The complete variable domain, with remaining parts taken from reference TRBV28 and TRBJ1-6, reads DVKVTQSSRYLVKRTGEKVFLECVQDMDHENMFWYRQDPGLGLRLIYFSYDVKMKEKGDIPEGYSVSREKKERFSLILESASTNQTSMYLCASNEALGSYNSPLHFGNGTRLTVT.

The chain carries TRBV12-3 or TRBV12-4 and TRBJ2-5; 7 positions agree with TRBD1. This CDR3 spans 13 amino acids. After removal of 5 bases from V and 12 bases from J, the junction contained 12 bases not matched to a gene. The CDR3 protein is CASSILDRDPEYF. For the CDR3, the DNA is TGTGCCAGCAGTATCCTTGACAGGGACCCCGAGTACTTC.

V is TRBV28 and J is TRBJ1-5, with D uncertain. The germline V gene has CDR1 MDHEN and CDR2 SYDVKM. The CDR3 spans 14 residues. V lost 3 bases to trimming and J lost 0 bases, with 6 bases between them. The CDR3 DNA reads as TGTGCCAGCAGTTTTCTGTCTAGCAATCAGCCCCAGCATTTT. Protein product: CASSFLSSNQPQHF.

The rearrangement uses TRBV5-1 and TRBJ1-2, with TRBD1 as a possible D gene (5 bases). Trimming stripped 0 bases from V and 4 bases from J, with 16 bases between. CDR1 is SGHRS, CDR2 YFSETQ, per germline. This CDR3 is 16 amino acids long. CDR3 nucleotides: TGCGCCAGCAGCTTGGAGGGTCAGGGTGTTGGCTATGGCTACACCTTC. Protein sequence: CASSLEGQGVGYGYTF.

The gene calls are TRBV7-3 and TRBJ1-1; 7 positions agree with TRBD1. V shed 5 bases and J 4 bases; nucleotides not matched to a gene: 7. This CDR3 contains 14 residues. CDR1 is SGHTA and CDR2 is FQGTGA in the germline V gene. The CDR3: CASSPQGGGTEAFF. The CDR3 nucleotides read TGTGCCAGCAGCCCCCAGGGGGGTGGCACTGAAGCTTTCTTT.

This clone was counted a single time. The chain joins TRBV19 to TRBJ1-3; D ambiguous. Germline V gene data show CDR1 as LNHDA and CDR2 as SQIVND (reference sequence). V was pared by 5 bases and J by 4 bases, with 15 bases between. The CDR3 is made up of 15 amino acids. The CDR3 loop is CASSRRESGGNTIYF. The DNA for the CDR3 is TGTGCCAGTAGTCGGAGGGAATCGGGGGGAAACACCATATATTTT. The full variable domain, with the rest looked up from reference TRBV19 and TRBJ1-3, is DGGITQSPKYLFRKEGQNVTLSCEQNLNHDAMYWYRQDPGQGLRLIYYSQIVNDFQKGDIAEGYSVSREKKESFPLTVTSAQKNPTAFYLCASSRRESGGNTIYFGEGSWLTVV.

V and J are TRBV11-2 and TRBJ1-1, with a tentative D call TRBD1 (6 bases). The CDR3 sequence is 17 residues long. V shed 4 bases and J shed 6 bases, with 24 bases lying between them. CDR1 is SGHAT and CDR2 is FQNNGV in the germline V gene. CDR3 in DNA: TGTGCCAGCAGCTCTAGGGGGATTCTTGAATCTACAGCTGAAGCTTTCTTT. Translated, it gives CASSSRGILESTAEAFF.

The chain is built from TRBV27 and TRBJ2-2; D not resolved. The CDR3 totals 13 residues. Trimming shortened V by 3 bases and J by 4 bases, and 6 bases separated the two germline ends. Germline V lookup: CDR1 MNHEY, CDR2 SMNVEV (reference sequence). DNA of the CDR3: TGTGCCAGCAGTTTCCGAGGCACCGGGGAGCTGTTTTTT. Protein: CASSFRGTGELFF.